The 11 T cell receptor beta chains given below trace back to one sample, sequenced in a study of CD8+ T cells in alopecia areata. As the sequencing template, cDNA was produced by extracting RNA and reverse transcribing it. Clones were sequenced by immunoSEQ multiplex PCR, and TCRdb holds only the in-frame ones, with some missing. The sample lists 200,000 or so clones, around 62% occurring once. The sample in question was CD4+ T cells sorted from blood, obtained at week 0. The receptor set was obtained from a human donor with alopecia areata.

This clone has just a few counts. CDR3 loop: CASSPGQGSEQYF. The CDR3 region has the DNA TGTGCCAGCTCACCCGGACAGGGCTCCGAGCAGTACTTC. The chain has TRBV18 and TRBJ2-7; 8 nucleotides align to TRBD1. CDR1 is KGHSH and CDR2 is LQKENI in the germline V gene. V lost 3 bases to trimming and J lost 6 bases; unmatched junction nucleotides: 4. The CDR3 is 13 residues long.

This clone was counted only a few times. This chain joins TRBV4-1 and TRBJ2-3; 11 nucleotides line up with TRBD2. After removal of 3 bases from V and 6 bases from J, the junction contained 17 bases not matched to a gene. The V gene's germline CDR1 is MGHRA and CDR2 YSYEKL. The CDR3 is 19 residues long. DNA for the CDR3: TGCGCCAGCAGCCAGCTCACCGGTCCTCTAGCGGGGGGAGAGGATACGCAGTATTTT. It translates to CASSQLTGPLAGGEDTQYF.

V gene TRBV5-1 combines with J gene TRBJ2-1, with D hard to call. The germline V gene has CDR1 SGHRS and CDR2 YFSETQ. The CDR3 has 12 residues. Trimming pared 3 bases from V and 3 bases from J, leaving 4 bases between. This CDR3 reads CASSSYYNEQFF. DNA for the CDR3: TGCGCCAGCAGCTCGTACTACAATGAGCAGTTCTTC.

The chain uses TRBV30 and TRBJ2-2; D ambiguous. Germline values: CDR1 GTSNPN, CDR2 SVGIG (reference sequence). The CDR3 extends over 13 amino acids. V lost 3 bases, J lost 4 bases, and 9 bases lay in between. Here the CDR3 reads CAWRARLTGELFF. For the CDR3, the DNA is TGTGCCTGGAGGGCCAGACTCACCGGGGAGCTGTTTTTT. The full variable domain, rest sourced from reference TRBV30 and TRBJ2-2, is SQTIHQWPATLVQPVGSPLSLECTVEGTSNPNLYWYRQAAGRGLQLLFYSVGIGQISSEVPQNLSASRPQDRQFILSSKKLLLSDSGFYLCAWRARLTGELFFGEGSRLTVL.

CDR3 residues: CASSPGRQNTEAFF. The CDR3 DNA reads as TGTGCCAGCTCACCAGGTCGACAGAACACTGAAGCTTTCTTT. The chain couples TRBV18 to TRBJ1-1; D remains ambiguous. V was trimmed by 2 bases and J by 1 base, leaving 8 bases between them. This CDR3 region has 14 residues. Germline assignment: CDR1 KGHSH and CDR2 LQKENI.

The chain is built from TRBV5-1 and TRBJ2-2; D ambiguous. Per germline, CDR1 SGHRS and CDR2 YFSETQ. This CDR3 contains 12 residues. Deletions cut 4 bases from V and 3 bases from J, with 4 bases between. DNA of the CDR3: TGCGCCAGCAGCCCAGACACCGGGGAGCTGTTTTTT. It specifies CASSPDTGELFF.

This clone showed up just a few times. The chain is built from TRBV7-9 and TRBJ1-3, with D perhaps TRBD1 (6 bases). The germline CDR1 and CDR2 sequences are SEHNR and FQNEAQ (reference sequence). The CDR3 loop spans 18 amino acids. V was pared by 6 bases and J by 2 bases, with 23 bases between. CDR3 sequence: CASRPNVGTQATGNTIYF. CDR3 DNA sequence: TGTGCCAGCAGACCAAATGTCGGGACACAGGCGACTGGAAACACCATATATTTT.

The V gene is TRBV9, the J gene TRBJ2-2, with D unclear. Trimming took off 4 bases at V and 1 base at J, with 8 bases between the two ends. The CDR3 is 14 amino acids. The germline V gene has CDR1 SGDLS and CDR2 YYNGEE. CDR3 residues: CASSRRENTGELFF. In DNA form, the CDR3 reads TGTGCCAGCAGCCGGAGAGAGAACACCGGGGAGCTGTTTTTT.

This chain uses TRBV18 with TRBJ2-3, with D perhaps given as TRBD1 or TRBD2 (5 bases each). V was pared by 3 bases and J by 4 bases, with 17 bases between. The CDR3 consists of 16 residues. Germline assignment: CDR1 KGHSH and CDR2 LQKENI. The CDR3 DNA reads as TGTGCCAGCTCACCTGTCCGGGGACCAGTCTCAGATACGCAGTATTTT. It is translated as CASSPVRGPVSDTQYF.

This chain uses TRBV9 with TRBJ2-3; D gene ambiguous. Per the germline V gene, CDR1 is SGDLS and CDR2 is YYNGEE. Between the trimmed V and J ends, which lost 3 bases and 0 bases, there was a span of 8 bases. There are 14 residues in the CDR3. The CDR3 here is CASSAALSTDTQYF. Here the CDR3 DNA reads TGTGCCAGCAGCGCCGCTTTGAGCACAGATACGCAGTATTTT.

There are a few counts of this clone. The V call is TRBV27, the J call TRBJ2-1, with D possibly being TRBD2 (6 bases). Looked up from germline, CDR1 is MNHEY and CDR2 is SMNVEV (reference sequence). V was clipped by 6 bases and J by 8 bases, with 17 bases between them. The CDR3 totals 14 residues. CDR3 protein: CASSRDSSGDEQFF. CDR3 sequence (DNA): TGTGCCAGCAGCCGGGACTCGTCGGGCGATGAGCAGTTCTTC.